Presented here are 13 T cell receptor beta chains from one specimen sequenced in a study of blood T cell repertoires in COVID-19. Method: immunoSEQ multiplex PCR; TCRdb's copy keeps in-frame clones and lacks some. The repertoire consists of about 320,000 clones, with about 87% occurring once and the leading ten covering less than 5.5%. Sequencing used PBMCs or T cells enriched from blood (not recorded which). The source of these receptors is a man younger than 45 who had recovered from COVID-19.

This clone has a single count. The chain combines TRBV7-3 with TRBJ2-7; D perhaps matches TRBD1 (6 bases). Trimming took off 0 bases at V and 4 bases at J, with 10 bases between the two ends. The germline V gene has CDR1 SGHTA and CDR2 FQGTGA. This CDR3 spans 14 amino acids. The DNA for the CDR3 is TGTGCCAGCAGCTTAACGGCGCAGGGGTACGAGCAGTACTTC. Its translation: CASSLTAQGYEQYF.

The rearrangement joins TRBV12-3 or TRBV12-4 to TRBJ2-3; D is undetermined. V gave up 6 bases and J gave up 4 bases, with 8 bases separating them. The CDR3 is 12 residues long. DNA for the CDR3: TGTGCCAGCAGCTGGGCCCCAGATACGCAGTATTTT. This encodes CASSWAPDTQYF.

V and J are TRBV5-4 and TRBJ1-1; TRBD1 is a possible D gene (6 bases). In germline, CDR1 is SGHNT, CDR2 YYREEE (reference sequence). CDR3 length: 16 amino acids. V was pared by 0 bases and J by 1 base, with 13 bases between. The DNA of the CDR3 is TGTGCCAGCAGCTTGGGGGTAGGGGGTTCGAACACTGAAGCTTTCTTT. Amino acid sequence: CASSLGVGGSNTEAFF.

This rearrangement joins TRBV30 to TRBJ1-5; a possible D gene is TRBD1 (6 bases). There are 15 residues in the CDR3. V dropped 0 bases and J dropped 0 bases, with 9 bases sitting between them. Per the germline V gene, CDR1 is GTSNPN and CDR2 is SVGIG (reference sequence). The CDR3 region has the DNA TGTGCCTGGAGTGTAGGGGGAAATAGCAATCAGCCCCAGCATTTT. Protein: CAWSVGGNSNQPQHF. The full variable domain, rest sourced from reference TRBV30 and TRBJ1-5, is SQTIHQWPATLVQPVGSPLSLECTVEGTSNPNLYWYRQAAGRGLQLLFYSVGIGQISSEVPQNLSASRPQDRQFILSSKKLLLSDSGFYLCAWSVGGNSNQPQHFGDGTRLSIL.

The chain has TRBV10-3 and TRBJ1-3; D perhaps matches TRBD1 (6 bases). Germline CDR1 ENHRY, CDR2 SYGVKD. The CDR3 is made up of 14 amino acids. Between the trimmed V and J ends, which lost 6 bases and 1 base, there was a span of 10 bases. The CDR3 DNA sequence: TGTGCCATCAGCGAACAGGGTTCTGGAAACACCATATATTTT. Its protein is CAISEQGSGNTIYF.

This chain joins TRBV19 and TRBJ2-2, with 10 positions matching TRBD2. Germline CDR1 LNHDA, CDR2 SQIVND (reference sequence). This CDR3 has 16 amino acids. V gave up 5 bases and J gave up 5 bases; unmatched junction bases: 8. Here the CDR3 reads CASSAGTSVWTGELFF. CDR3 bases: TGTGCCAGTAGTGCCGGGACTAGCGTTTGGACCGGGGAGCTGTTTTTT.

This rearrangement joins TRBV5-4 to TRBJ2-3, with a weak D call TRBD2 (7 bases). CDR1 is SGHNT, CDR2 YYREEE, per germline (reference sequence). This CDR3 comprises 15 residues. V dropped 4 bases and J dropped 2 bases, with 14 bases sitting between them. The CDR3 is CASSPGGRHTDTQYF. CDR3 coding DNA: TGTGCCAGCAGCCCGGGGGGCCGTCACACAGATACGCAGTATTTT.

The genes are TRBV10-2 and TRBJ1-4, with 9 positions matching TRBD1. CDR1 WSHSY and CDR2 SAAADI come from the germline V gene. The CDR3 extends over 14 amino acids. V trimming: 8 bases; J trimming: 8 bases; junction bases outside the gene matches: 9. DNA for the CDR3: TGCGCCAGCTCCCGGACAGGGGTCCGAGAAAAACTGTTTTTT. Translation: CASSRTGVREKLFF.

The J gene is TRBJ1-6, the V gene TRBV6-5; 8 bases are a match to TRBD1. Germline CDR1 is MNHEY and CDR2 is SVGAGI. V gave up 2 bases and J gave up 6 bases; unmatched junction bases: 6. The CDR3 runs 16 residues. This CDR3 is CASSYGTGGGNSPLHF. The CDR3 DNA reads TGTGCCAGCAGTTACGGAACAGGGGGTGGTAATTCACCCCTCCACTTT.

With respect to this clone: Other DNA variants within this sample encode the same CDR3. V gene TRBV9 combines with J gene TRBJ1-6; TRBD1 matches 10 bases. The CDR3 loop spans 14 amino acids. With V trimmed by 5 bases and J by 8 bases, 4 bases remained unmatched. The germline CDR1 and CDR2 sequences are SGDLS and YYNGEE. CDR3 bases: TGTGCCAGCAGTGTGGGACAGGGGTATTCACCCCTCCACTTT. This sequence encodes CASSVGQGYSPLHF.

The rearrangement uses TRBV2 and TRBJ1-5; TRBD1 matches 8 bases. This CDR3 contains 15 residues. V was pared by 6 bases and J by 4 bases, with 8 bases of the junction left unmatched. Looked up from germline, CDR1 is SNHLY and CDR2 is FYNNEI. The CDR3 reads CASSDDRGENQPQHF. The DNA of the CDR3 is TGTGCCAGCAGCGATGACAGGGGAGAAAATCAGCCCCAGCATTTT.

Here the CDR3 DNA reads TGTGCCAGCAGCGTACCCCCGGGAACACATGGAGGCTACACCTTC. It yields the protein CASSVPPGTHGGYTF. V is TRBV7-2 and J is TRBJ1-2; D not certain. Germline V lookup: CDR1 SGHTA, CDR2 FQGNSA. CDR3 length equals 15 residues. V lost 5 bases to trimming and J lost 8 bases, with 21 bases between them.

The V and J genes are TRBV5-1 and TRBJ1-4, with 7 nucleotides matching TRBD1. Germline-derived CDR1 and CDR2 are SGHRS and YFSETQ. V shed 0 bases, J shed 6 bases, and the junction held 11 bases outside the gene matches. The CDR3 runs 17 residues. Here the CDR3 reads CASSLGAGGAGYEKLFF. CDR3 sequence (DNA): TGCGCCAGCAGCTTGGGGGCAGGGGGTGCGGGTTATGAAAAACTGTTTTTT.